These 29 T cell receptor beta chains share one sample of origin, sequenced in a study of breast tumors, draining lymph nodes, adjacent tissues. Samples came from axillary lymph nodes draining the breast cancer. TCRdb passed the multiplex PCR reads through MiXCR, listing each CDR3 protein once. There are 140,000 to 150,000 distinct CDR3 sequences in the sample; approximately 30% occur only once, and about 2.5% lies in the top ten. The specimen was axillary lymph node tissue. These receptors all stem from a female donor with breast cancer. Some clones in this sample may be carry-over from other donors' samples.

This clonotype has ten or more counts. V is TRBV6-6 and J is TRBJ2-5; D may be TRBD2 (5 bases). The CDR3 is 13 residues long. Germline CDR1 is MNHNY and CDR2 is SVGAGI (reference sequence). V dropped 8 bases and J dropped 4 bases, with 14 bases sitting between them. In DNA form, the CDR3 reads TGTGCCAGCTCAGTTGAGGGCGGAGAGACCCAGTACTTC. As protein: CASSVEGGETQYF.

This clonotype was observed at least ten times. V and J are TRBV7-2 and TRBJ1-2; 10 positions match TRBD1. The germline V gene encodes CDR1 SGHTA and CDR2 FQGNSA. V trimming: 5 bases; J trimming: 2 bases; junction bases outside the gene matches: 2. This CDR3 region has 14 residues. The CDR3 is CASSTGQGNYGYTF. CDR3 nucleotide sequence: TGTGCCAGCAGCACGGGACAGGGGAACTATGGCTACACCTTC.

Many counts were recorded for this clonotype. The chain joins TRBV7-2 to TRBJ2-4; D is unresolved. Looked up from germline, CDR1 is SGHTA and CDR2 is FQGNSA. V dropped 3 bases and J dropped 2 bases, with 2 bases sitting between them. CDR3 length: 12 residues. The CDR3 coding sequence is TGTGCCAGCAGCTTCTCCAAAAACATTCAGTACTTC. The encoded protein is CASSFSKNIQYF.

This clonotype was seen at least ten times. A clone one base away is much larger, so this may be a read error. The chain has TRBV7-8 and TRBJ2-5; 7 positions agree with TRBD1. The germline V gene has CDR1 SGHVS and CDR2 FQNEAQ. This CDR3 is 15 amino acids long. The CDR3 DNA reads as TGTGCCAGCAGCTTAGTGACAGGGTGGTTAGGGACCCAGCACTTC. As protein: CASSLVTGWLGTQHF.

With regard to this clonotype: No conserved phenylalanine or tryptophan is present at the end of the CDR3, so a read error is the likely explanation. It is unclear where the CDR3 begins or ends on the DNA, so no DNA is shown, and the CDR3 is as TCRdb lists it. This chain joins TRBV5-6 and TRBJ1-6; the D call of TRBD1 is as the table states it, not checked on the DNA. CDR1 and CDR2 from the germline V gene are SGHDT and YYEEEE. Counting both end residues, the CDR3 totals 13 amino acids. CDR3 in amino acids: CASGTEGGTPLHS.

The rearrangement uses TRBV2 and TRBJ1-3; 7 positions agree with TRBD1. Per the germline V gene, CDR1 is SNHLY and CDR2 is FYNNEI. V shed 6 bases and J 4 bases; nucleotides not matched to a gene: 12. The CDR3 loop spans 16 amino acids. CDR3 nucleotide sequence: TGTGCCAGCAGCTCAAACAAACAGGGGTTGGGAAACACCATATATTTT. Amino acid sequence: CASSSNKQGLGNTIYF.

The sample holds one count of this clonotype. The chain carries TRBV2 and TRBJ2-5; D may correspond to TRBD1 or TRBD2 (6 bases each). This CDR3 has 14 residues. Germline V lookup: CDR1 SNHLY, CDR2 FYNNEI. With 6 bases removed from V and 2 bases from J, the gap between germline ends came to 13 bases. The CDR3 sequence: CASSRKGGQETQYF. For the CDR3, the DNA is TGTGCCAGCAGCCGAAAAGGGGGGCAAGAGACCCAGTACTTC.

This clonotype was picked up many times. This chain connects TRBV14 to TRBJ1-6; 10 bases agree with TRBD1. CDR1 is SGHDN and CDR2 is FVKESK in the germline V gene. The CDR3 length is 15 residues. J lost 7 bases, V lost 1 base, and 1 base had no gene match. The CDR3 loop reads CASSQGQGANSPLHF. In nucleotides, the CDR3 is TGTGCCAGCAGCCAAGGACAGGGGGCCAATTCACCCCTCCACTTT.

The rearrangement uses TRBV12-3 or TRBV12-4 and TRBJ1-1; 7 bases align to TRBD1. CDR3 length: 13 residues. Trimming removed 4 bases from V and 6 bases from J; junction bases left unmatched: 5. The CDR3 loop is CASSSSGTAEAFF. In DNA, the CDR3 is TGTGCCAGCAGTTCCTCCGGGACAGCTGAAGCTTTCTTT.

This clonotype was seen ten or more times. This chain uses TRBV20-1 with TRBJ1-2; tentatively, D is TRBD1 (6 bases). The CDR3 sequence is 14 residues long. The V end was cut by 6 bases, the J end by 7 bases, with 21 bases between. From germline, CDR1 is DFQATT and CDR2 SNEGSKA (reference sequence). The CDR3: CSAIPSQGSIGYTF. The CDR3, as DNA: TGCAGTGCAATCCCCTCTCAGGGGTCCATTGGCTACACCTTC.

This clonotype occurred many times. The chain employs TRBV12-3 or TRBV12-4 and TRBJ1-2; 7 nucleotides match TRBD1. CDR3 length: 17 amino acids. The trim removed 1 base at V and 0 bases at J, leaving 8 bases unmatched. The CDR3 region has the DNA TGTGCCAGCAGTTTAGAGGGGGCCTCATCCTCTAACTATGGCTACACCTTC. Protein: CASSLEGASSSNYGYTF.

This clonotype has a handful of counts. This could be a read error, since a much larger clone is one nucleotide away. The gene calls are TRBV12-3 or TRBV12-4 and TRBJ1-5; D is undetermined. The CDR3 length is 15 residues. The V end lost 3 bases, the J end lost 2 bases, and 11 bases lay between the germline ends. CDR3 protein: CASSFALARNQPQHF. For the CDR3, the DNA is TGTGCCAGCAGTTTCGCCCTAGCCCGCAATCAGCCCCAGCATTTT.

This clonotype was seen many times. This rearrangement joins TRBV6-6 to TRBJ2-3; no clear D gene. With 0 bases removed from V and 0 bases from J, the gap between germline ends came to 13 bases. Looked up from germline, CDR1 is MNHNY and CDR2 is SVGAGI (reference sequence). The CDR3 covers 17 residues. For the CDR3, the DNA is TGTGCCAGCAGTTACTCGGCGACAAGCGCTAGCACAGATACGCAGTATTTT. It is translated as CASSYSATSASTDTQYF.

This clonotype has only a few counts. This rearrangement joins TRBV18 to TRBJ2-1; possible D gene TRBD2, 6 bases. This CDR3 contains 16 residues. Trimming stripped 6 bases from V and 6 bases from J, with 21 bases between. The V gene's germline CDR1 is KGHSH and CDR2 LQKENI. CDR3 in amino acids: CASSQQRRQGGNEQFF. CDR3 sequence (DNA): TGTGCCAGCTCCCAACAGCGACGGCAGGGAGGCAATGAGCAGTTCTTC.

This clonotype was counted only a few times. This rearrangement joins TRBV27 to TRBJ1-1, with a possible D match to TRBD1 (6 bases). From germline, CDR1 is MNHEY and CDR2 SMNVEV (reference sequence). The germline V and J ends were trimmed by 6 bases and 1 base, with 12 bases remaining between them. This CDR3 has 14 residues. The chain's CDR3 is CASSTDRSNTEAFF. CDR3 DNA: TGTGCCAGCAGCACCGACAGGTCGAACACTGAAGCTTTCTTT.

Comments on this clonotype: In this CDR3 the conserved last residue, phenylalanine or tryptophan, is missing, so a read error is likely. The limits of the CDR3 on the DNA are not certain, so only TCRdb's listed CDR3 is given. This chain joins TRBV29-1 and TRBJ2-3; whether TRBD1, the table's D call, matches the DNA was not checked. CDR1 is SQVTM and CDR2 is ANQGSEA in the germline V gene. The CDR3 has 10 amino acids, counting both end residues. This CDR3 is CSVEEGQGNY.

The V gene is TRBV5-6, the J gene TRBJ1-1, with unresolved D. The CDR3 covers 16 residues. The V gene lost 2 bases and the J gene lost 0 bases, with 14 bases spanning the gap. Germline-derived CDR1 and CDR2 are SGHDT and YYEEEE. CDR3 bases: TGTGCCAGCAGCTTCGGGCATCGCAGGTTGAACACTGAAGCTTTCTTT. Translation: CASSFGHRRLNTEAFF.

This clonotype was detected ten times or more. V is TRBV12-3 or TRBV12-4 and J is TRBJ1-2; tentatively, D is TRBD1 (5 bases). V was clipped by 3 bases and J by 6 bases, with 14 bases between them. The CDR3 consists of 14 residues. CDR3 region: CASSFFPQGHGYTF. CDR3 nucleotide sequence: TGTGCCAGCAGTTTCTTTCCTCAGGGCCATGGCTACACCTTC.

The genes are TRBV5-4 and TRBJ1-6; a possible D gene is TRBD1 (5 bases). V lost 1 base and J lost 11, with 16 bases in between. Germline loops: CDR1 SGHNT, CDR2 YYREEE (reference sequence). The CDR3 totals 15 residues. Here the CDR3 reads CASSLFGAPGPPLHF. CDR3 DNA: TGTGCCAGCAGCTTGTTCGGGGCCCCGGGGCCACCCCTCCACTTT.

This clonotype came up many times. The genes are TRBV4-3 and TRBJ2-2, with 7 bases aligning to TRBD1. Looked up from germline, CDR1 is LGHNA and CDR2 is YSLEER. V lost 3 bases to trimming and J lost 7 bases; unmatched junction nucleotides: 8. The CDR3 totals 15 residues. The CDR3 loop reads CASSQKTGSVGELFF. CDR3 DNA: TGCGCCAGCAGCCAGAAGACAGGGTCCGTCGGGGAGCTGTTTTTT.

In its sample, this clonotype was seen many times. The chain carries TRBV12-3 or TRBV12-4 and TRBJ1-6, with unresolved D. Between the trimmed V and J ends, which lost 6 bases and 5 bases, there was a span of 11 bases. This CDR3 comprises 14 residues. CDR3 residues: CASRIGRHNSPLHF. The CDR3 bases are TGTGCCAGCAGGATCGGGAGACATAATTCACCCCTCCACTTT.

This clonotype was seen ten or more times. The chain carries TRBV20-1 and TRBJ2-5; D not resolved. The V end lost 4 bases, the J end lost 2 bases, and 8 bases lay between the germline ends. The V gene's germline CDR1 is DFQATT and CDR2 SNEGSKA (reference sequence). This CDR3 has 12 residues. The CDR3 region is CSAITEQETQYF. DNA of the CDR3: TGCAGTGCTATCACCGAACAAGAGACCCAGTACTTC.

Worth noting for this clonotype: Since the CDR3 does not end with the conserved phenylalanine or tryptophan, this likely comes from a read error. The chain is built from TRBV6-1 and TRBJ1-2; the D gene is possibly TRBD1 (5 bases). V dropped 5 bases and J dropped 5 bases, with 15 bases sitting between them. CDR1 and CDR2 (germline): MNHNS, SASEGT. This CDR3 contains 14 residues. This CDR3 is CASSQYAGTYGYTY. The CDR3 nucleotides are TGTGCCAGCAGTCAATACGCAGGGACGTATGGCTACACCTAC.

This clonotype came up once. The V and J genes are TRBV19 and TRBJ2-5; D is undetermined. Between the trimmed V and J ends, which lost 4 bases and 3 bases, there was a span of 9 bases. This CDR3 contains 13 residues. The germline gives CDR1 LNHDA, CDR2 SQIVND (reference sequence). In nucleotides, the CDR3 is TGTGCCAGTAGTACCCGTGGAGAAGAGACCCAGTACTTC. The encoded protein is CASSTRGEETQYF.

This clonotype was recorded many times. The CDR3 nucleotides read TGTGCCACCAGCATCTCTCAGGGGGCGGGAGACACCATATATTTT. Translating it yields CATSISQGAGDTIYF. The genes are TRBV15 and TRBJ1-3, with TRBD1 matching over 8 bases. This CDR3 has 15 amino acids. V dropped 4 bases and J dropped 8; count of bases not matched to a gene: 10. Germline CDR1 reads LNHNV; CDR2 reads YYDKDF (reference sequence).

The chain couples TRBV7-9 to TRBJ2-1, with 14 positions matching TRBD2. This CDR3 comprises 20 residues. V shed 5 bases and J 9 bases; nucleotides not matched to a gene: 21. Germline V CDR1 and CDR2: SEHNR, FQNEAQ (reference sequence). CDR3: CASSLGRDRLAGGDSGEQFF. The CDR3 coding sequence is TGTGCCAGCAGCCTTGGCCGGGACAGACTAGCGGGAGGGGATAGTGGTGAGCAGTTCTTC.

In its sample, this clonotype was seen many times. The chain carries TRBV2 and TRBJ2-7; a possible D gene is TRBD1 (6 bases). The CDR3 has 14 amino acids. The germline CDR1 and CDR2 sequences are SNHLY and FYNNEI. V gave up 8 bases and J gave up 4 bases, with 18 bases separating them. CDR3 coding DNA: TGTGCCAGCCAGGACAGACAGAATAAGTACGAGCAGTACTTC. Its protein product is CASQDRQNKYEQYF.

In its sample, this clonotype was seen many times. V is TRBV29-1 and J is TRBJ2-2; TRBD2 might be the D (6 bases). The germline V and J ends were trimmed by 1 base and 3 bases, with 12 bases remaining between them. Germline CDR1 is SQVTM and CDR2 is ANQGSEA. The CDR3 loop spans 15 amino acids. The CDR3 bases are TGCAGCGTTGAAGGCCGGGGGTCGTACACCGGGGAGCTGTTTTTT. This encodes CSVEGRGSYTGELFF.

This clonotype was recorded many times. The genes are TRBV10-1 and TRBJ1-6; D is ambiguous. The CDR3 sequence is 14 residues long. V shed 0 bases and J shed 14 bases, with 14 bases lying between them. The V gene's germline CDR1 is WNHNN and CDR2 SYGVQD (reference sequence). CDR3 DNA: TGCGCCAGCAGTGAGTCGTTAAGCGGAACGGCCCTCCACTTT. This encodes CASSESLSGTALHF.